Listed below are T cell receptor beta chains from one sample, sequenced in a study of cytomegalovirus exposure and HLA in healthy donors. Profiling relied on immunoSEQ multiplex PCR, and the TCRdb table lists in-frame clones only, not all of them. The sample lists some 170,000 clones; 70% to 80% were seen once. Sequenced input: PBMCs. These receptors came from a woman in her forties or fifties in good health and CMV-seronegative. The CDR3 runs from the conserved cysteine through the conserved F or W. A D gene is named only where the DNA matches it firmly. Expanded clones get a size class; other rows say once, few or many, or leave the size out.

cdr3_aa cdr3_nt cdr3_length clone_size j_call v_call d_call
CASSPTVNSYEQYF TGTGCCAGCTCACCAACAGTGAATTCCTACGAGCAGTACTTC 14 NA TRBJ2-7 TRBV18 NA
CASTMGTSGRTDTQYF TGTGCCAGCACCATGGGGACTAGCGGACGCACAGATACGCAGTATTTT 16 NA TRBJ2-3 TRBV2 TRBD2
CASSQPPSDSYTEAFF TGTGCCAGCAGCCAACCACCCTCGGACAGTTACACTGAAGCTTTCTTT 16 NA TRBJ1-1 TRBV4-2 NA
CASSIGGGGNTIYF TGTGCCAGTAGTATCGGGGGAGGTGGAAACACCATATATTTT 14 NA TRBJ1-3 TRBV19 NA
CASSRTSLGPLSYEQYF TGTGCCAGCAGTCGAACTAGCCTGGGTCCACTCTCCTACGAGCAGTACTTC 17 NA TRBJ2-7 TRBV28 NA
CARQADRGPPDTQYF TGTGCCAGACAAGCTGACAGGGGACCACCAGATACGCAGTATTTT 15 NA TRBJ2-3 TRBV4-2 TRBD1
CASSAQTGAPEAFF TGTGCCAGCAGCGCACAAACAGGGGCGCCTGAAGCTTTCTTT 14 NA TRBJ1-1 TRBV7-6 TRBD1
CASSQEWDSFDSPLHF TGCGCCAGCAGCCAAGAGTGGGACAGCTTTGATTCACCCCTCCACTTT 16 NA TRBJ1-6 TRBV4-3 TRBD1
CASSHTGVRYEKLFF TGTGCCAGCAGCCATACAGGCGTACGTTATGAAAAACTGTTTTTT 15 NA TRBJ1-4 TRBV7-2 NA
CASSFRRGAGELFF TGTGCCAGCAGCTTCCGTCGGGGTGCCGGGGAGCTGTTTTTT 14 NA TRBJ2-2 TRBV7-2 NA
CASRHRDNEQFF TGTGCCAGTAGACACAGGGACAATGAGCAGTTCTTC 12 NA TRBJ2-1 TRBV19 NA
CASSLWTSGDNEQFF TGTGCCAGCAGTCTCTGGACTAGCGGGGACAATGAGCAGTTCTTC 15 NA TRBJ2-1 TRBV2 TRBD2
CASRGQGSTNTEAFF TGTGCCAGCAGGGGACAGGGGTCCACGAACACTGAAGCTTTCTTT 15 NA TRBJ1-1 TRBV11-2 TRBD1
CASRRTGGANYGYTF TGTGCCAGCAGACGCACAGGGGGCGCCAACTATGGCTACACCTTC 15 NA TRBJ1-2 TRBV27 TRBD1
CASSFQQGDNEQFF TGTGCCAGCAGCTTTCAACAGGGGGACAATGAGCAGTTCTTC 14 NA TRBJ2-1 TRBV7-7 TRBD1
CASNIYTEAFF TGTGCCAGCAATATATACACTGAAGCTTTCTTT 11 NA TRBJ1-1 TRBV2 NA
CASSLVSPLNEQFF TGTGCCAGCAGCTTGGTGAGTCCCTTAAATGAGCAGTTCTTC 14 NA TRBJ2-1 TRBV5-5 NA
CASSSGTGTNEQFF TGTGCCAGTAGCTCCGGGACAGGGACAAATGAGCAGTTCTTC 14 few TRBJ2-1 TRBV19 TRBD1
CASSDLGHFGSNQPQHF TGTGCCAGCAGTGACTTGGGGCACTTCGGGTCAAATCAGCCCCAGCATTTT 17 NA TRBJ1-5 TRBV27 NA
CASSFPSGGDYEQYF TGTGCCAGCAGTTTCCCCTCGGGGGGGGACTACGAGCAGTACTTC 15 few TRBJ2-7 TRBV28 TRBD2
CASSSLGAGEQYF TGTGCCAGCAGCTCCCTCGGGGCGGGAGAGCAGTACTTC 13 NA TRBJ2-7 TRBV5-4 NA
CASSTAGQGRTEAFF TGTGCCAGCAGTACCGCGGGACAGGGTCGCACTGAAGCTTTCTTT 15 NA TRBJ1-1 TRBV7-9 TRBD1
CASRNQGYVTDTQYF TGTGCCAGCAGGAACCAGGGTTATGTCACAGATACGCAGTATTTT 15 NA TRBJ2-3 TRBV7-2 NA
CAISAGPGGKAFF TGTGCCATCAGTGCAGGGCCGGGAGGGAAAGCTTTCTTT 13 NA TRBJ1-1 TRBV10-3 NA
CAWSPGATNEKLFF TGTGCCTGGTCTCCAGGTGCAACTAATGAAAAACTGTTTTTT 14 NA TRBJ1-4 TRBV30 NA
CASSVSGRGHEQYF TGTGCCAGCAGCGTTAGCGGGAGGGGGCACGAGCAGTACTTC 14 once TRBJ2-7 TRBV9 TRBD2